The 19 T cell receptor beta chains below come from one sample, sequenced in a study of blood T cells in healthy people across ages. A second about 6 to 11 cycle PCR used barcoded and J-beta primers. TCRdb independently ran MiXCR on the 5' RACE reads; one entry per CDR3 protein. The profile covers more than 650,000 distinct CDR3 sequences, with around a quarter appearing a single time and over 2.5% taken by the ten largest. These data were likewise used in another study, on T cells of mothers and their children.

Sequencing used blood. These receptors all stem from a boy aged 10-17 years in good health.

This clonotype was recorded a few times. This sequence joins TRBV10-3 and TRBJ1-3; maybe TRBD1 (5 bases). Trimming removed 4 bases from V and 2 bases from J, with 18 bases in between. The CDR3 sequence is 17 residues long. Per germline, CDR1 ENHRY and CDR2 SYGVKD. CDR3 residues: CAISGGSGREAGNTIYF. The CDR3 DNA is TGTGCCATCAGTGGTGGATCGGGCAGGGAGGCTGGAAACACCATATATTTT.

This clonotype was counted between two and nine times. The genes are TRBV27 and TRBJ2-1, with 7 bases matching TRBD1. The CDR3 has 15 amino acids. V gave up 6 bases and J gave up 0 bases; unmatched junction bases: 5. Germline values: CDR1 MNHEY, CDR2 SMNVEV (reference sequence). In DNA, the CDR3 is TGTGCCAGCAGCAAGACAGGGAGCTCCTACAATGAGCAGTTCTTC. It is translated as CASSKTGSSYNEQFF.

This clonotype has a count of ten or more. This chain joins TRBV7-9 and TRBJ1-2; D possibly corresponds to TRBD1 (6 bases). The CDR3 loop spans 13 amino acids. CDR1 is SEHNR and CDR2 is FQNEAQ in the germline V gene (reference sequence). V lost 4 bases to trimming and J lost 6 bases, with 12 bases between them. CDR3 DNA: TGTGCCAGCAGCTCAGGGGAGAGGGATGGCTACACCTTC. It translates to CASSSGERDGYTF.

This clonotype was counted only a few times. V gene TRBV20-1 combines with J gene TRBJ2-5, with 8 nucleotides matching TRBD2. Germline V gene lookup returns CDR1 DFQATT and CDR2 SNEGSKA (reference sequence). The CDR3 has 13 residues. CDR3: CSGGLGGRETQYF. CDR3 bases: TGCAGCGGGGGACTAGGCGGACGAGAGACCCAGTACTTC.

The chain combines TRBV20-1 with TRBJ2-1; D ambiguous. The germline CDR1 and CDR2 sequences are DFQATT and SNEGSKA (reference sequence). The CDR3 is 12 amino acids. Trimming took 7 bases from V and 5 from J, leaving 12 bases between them. The CDR3 DNA reads TGCAGTGTGGTAGTTGTTGACAATGAGCAGTTCTTC. This gives the protein CSVVVVDNEQFF.

This clonotype has just a few counts. This chain uses TRBV20-1 with TRBJ1-4; 9 bases align to TRBD1. The CDR3 totals 15 residues. The trim removed 3 bases at V and 8 bases at J, leaving 10 bases unmatched. The V gene's germline CDR1 is DFQATT and CDR2 SNEGSKA (reference sequence). The CDR3 protein is CSASAIGTGTEKLFF. The CDR3 DNA reads as TGCAGTGCTAGTGCCATCGGGACAGGGACGGAAAAACTGTTTTTT.

This clonotype was seen a handful of times. The chain joins TRBV18 to TRBJ2-7; D is perhaps TRBD1 (6 bases). The CDR3 runs 12 residues. Trimming took off 4 bases at V and 3 bases at J, with 7 bases between the two ends. CDR1 is KGHSH and CDR2 is LQKENI in the germline V gene. CDR3 amino acids: CASSRDIYEQYF. CDR3 nucleotide sequence: TGTGCCAGCTCACGGGACATCTACGAGCAGTACTTC. The full variable domain, rest sourced from reference TRBV18 and TRBJ2-7, is NAGVMQNPRHLVRRRGQEARLRCSPMKGHSHVYWYRQLPEEGLKFMVYLQKENIIDESGMPKERFSAEFPKEGPSILRIQQVVRGDSAAYFCASSRDIYEQYFGPGTRLTVT.

V is TRBV24-1 and J is TRBJ2-3; D not certain. Germline CDR1 reads KGHDR; CDR2 reads SFDVKD. The CDR3 has 16 amino acids. With 4 bases removed from V and 4 bases from J, the gap between germline ends came to 17 bases. This chain's CDR3 is CATSDRHYLGADTQYF. CDR3 coding DNA: TGTGCCACCAGTGACCGACACTATCTCGGCGCAGATACGCAGTATTTT.

In this sample, this clonotype turned up a few times. This rearrangement joins TRBV2 to TRBJ2-7, with 13 bases aligning to TRBD2. The ends lost 11 bases at V and 0 bases at J; junction bases unmatched: 7. Germline CDR1 reads SNHLY; CDR2 reads FYNNEI. The CDR3 spans 15 residues. For the CDR3, the DNA is TGTGCCTCCGGGACTAGCGGGGCCCTCTCCTACGAGCAGTACTTC. Amino acids: CASGTSGALSYEQYF.

On this clonotype: Compared with germline, one end of the junction differs, possibly owing to a read error. The V gene is TRBV28, the J gene TRBJ1-2; perhaps TRBD1 as D (5 bases). The germline gives CDR1 MDHEN, CDR2 SYDVKM. This CDR3 is built from 11 residues. In DNA form, the CDR3 reads TGTGCCTCCGGGGGAAGCTATAGCTACACCTTC. Amino acid sequence: CASGGSYSYTF.

This clonotype was seen only a few times. The rearrangement uses TRBV28 and TRBJ2-5, with D possibly being TRBD1 (6 bases). CDR3 length equals 16 residues. Per the germline V gene, CDR1 is MDHEN and CDR2 is SYDVKM. The ends were cut back, 2 bases at V and 2 bases at J, with 15 bases in the middle. The CDR3 region has the DNA TGTGCCAGCAGTTTAATCAGGGGCCGTAGACAAGAGACCCAGTACTTC. Its protein product is CASSLIRGRRQETQYF.

The gene calls are TRBV6-5 and TRBJ2-3; either TRBD1 or TRBD2 may fit D (6 bases each). Looked up from germline, CDR1 is MNHEY and CDR2 is SVGAGI. Trimming pared 6 bases from V and 4 bases from J, leaving 20 bases between. This CDR3 comprises 16 residues. CDR3 in amino acids: CASSATGRKLSDTQYF. CDR3 DNA: TGTGCCAGCAGCGCTACAGGGAGGAAGTTGTCAGATACGCAGTATTTT.

J is TRBJ2-3 and V is TRBV20-1; 13 bases align to TRBD2. In germline, CDR1 is DFQATT, CDR2 SNEGSKA (reference sequence). This CDR3 comprises 15 residues. After removal of 3 bases from V and 6 bases from J, the junction contained 6 bases not matched to a gene. CDR3 bases: TGCAGTGCTAGCGGGACTAGCGGGGTCCGCGATACGCAGTATTTT. Its translation: CSASGTSGVRDTQYF.

The chain joins TRBV7-9 to TRBJ2-1, with TRBD1 matching over 9 bases. The last part of the DNA fits TRBJ2-7 better; the J call may be wrong. The CDR3 loop spans 16 amino acids. Germline CDR1 and CDR2: SEHNR and FQNEAQ (reference sequence). Here the CDR3 DNA reads TGTGCCAGCAGCTTTGGGCTTGGGACAGGGACCTACGAGCAGTACTTC. The encoded protein is CASSFGLGTGTYEQYF.

This clonotype has just a few counts. Here the CDR3 reads CASTIRGRSKGQFF. The CDR3 region has the DNA TGTGCCAGCACAATAAGGGGACGGTCTAAAGGGCAGTTCTTC. V is TRBV2 and J is TRBJ2-1; the D gene could be TRBD1 or TRBD2 (5 bases each). Germline V gene sequence: CDR1 SNHLY, CDR2 FYNNEI. V lost 7 bases and J 12 bases, leaving 22 bases between the germline ends. The CDR3 has 14 residues.

This clonotype was observed a few times. The V gene is TRBV27, the J gene TRBJ2-6; 8 nucleotides line up with TRBD1. V trimming: 1 base; J trimming: 0 bases; junction bases outside the gene matches: 8. In germline, CDR1 is MNHEY, CDR2 SMNVEV (reference sequence). The CDR3 has 19 residues. CDR3 sequence (DNA): TGTGCCAGCAGTTTATATCCGGGGACAGGCGGCTCTGGGGCCAACGTCCTGACTTTC. As protein: CASSLYPGTGGSGANVLTF.

This clonotype was observed a few times. The chain links TRBV9 to TRBJ1-4; D remains ambiguous. The CDR3 covers 14 residues. The germline V gene encodes CDR1 SGDLS and CDR2 YYNGEE. V was clipped by 4 bases and J by 6 bases, with 13 bases between them. Here the CDR3 reads CASSPRTQDEKLFF. DNA for the CDR3: TGTGCCAGCAGCCCACGGACGCAGGATGAAAAACTGTTTTTT.

This clonotype was seen once. This chain joins TRBV28 and TRBJ2-5; weak D call: TRBD1 (5 bases). The V end was cut by 5 bases, the J end by 2 bases, with 15 bases between. The length of the CDR3 is 15 residues. Germline CDR1 MDHEN, CDR2 SYDVKM. The CDR3 bases are TGTGCCAGCAGTCGTCGTCTGGGGCCGCAAGAGACCCAGTACTTC. This encodes CASSRRLGPQETQYF.

This chain connects TRBV6-5 to TRBJ2-5, with D perhaps TRBD2 (7 bases). The end of the DNA is better explained by TRBJ2-7, so the J call may be wrong. Germline CDR1 is MNHEY and CDR2 is SVGAGI. The CDR3 length is 14 residues. CDR3 amino acids: CASRRAGAVYEQYF. In DNA, the CDR3 is TGTGCCAGCAGGAGGGCGGGGGCGGTCTACGAGCAGTACTTC.